Included here is one T cell receptor (beta chain) sequence, with context. This record comes from a study of shared clonotypes between healthy human individuals. Study-wide context: The plates for each donor numbered three CD4 naive, three CD4 memory, two CD8 naive and one CD8 memory.

On sorted subsets, replicate PCRs used 200 ng DNA, or about 33,000 T cell genomes. Clones were sequenced by immunoSEQ multiplex PCR, and TCRdb holds only the in-frame ones, with some missing. The profile covers over a million clones, with around 97% appearing a single time and 1.2% taken by the ten largest. With V trimmed by 1 base and J by 4 bases, 5 bases remained unmatched. This CDR3 contains 15 residues. Per germline, CDR1 SGHDN and CDR2 FVKESK. The genes are TRBV14 and TRBJ1-2; 8 bases align to TRBD1. Material for sequencing was naive CD4+ T cells sorted from blood. Subset of the sample: CD45RA+ positively selected. The receptor's source is a man aged 25 to 40 in good health. Written as DNA, the CDR3 is TGTGCCAGCAGCCAAGCGGCAGGGGGCTTCTATGGCTACACCTTC. Protein product: CASSQAAGGFYGYTF.